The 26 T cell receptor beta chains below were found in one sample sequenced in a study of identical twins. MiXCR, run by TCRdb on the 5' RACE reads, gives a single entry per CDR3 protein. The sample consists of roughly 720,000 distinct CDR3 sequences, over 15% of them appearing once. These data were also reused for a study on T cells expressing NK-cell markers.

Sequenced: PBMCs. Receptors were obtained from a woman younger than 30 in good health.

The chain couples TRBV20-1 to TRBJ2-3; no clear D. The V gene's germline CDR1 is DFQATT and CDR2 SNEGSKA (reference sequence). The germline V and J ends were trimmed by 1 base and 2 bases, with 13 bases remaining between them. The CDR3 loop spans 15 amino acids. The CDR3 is CSARVGQFDTDTQYF. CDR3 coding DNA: TGCAGTGCTAGAGTCGGGCAGTTTGACACAGATACGCAGTATTTT.

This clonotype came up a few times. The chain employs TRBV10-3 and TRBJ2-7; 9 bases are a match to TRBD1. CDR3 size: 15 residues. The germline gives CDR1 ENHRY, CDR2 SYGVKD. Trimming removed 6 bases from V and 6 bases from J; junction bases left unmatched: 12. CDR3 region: CAISDRGGEGREQYF. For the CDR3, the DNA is TGTGCCATCAGCGACAGGGGGGGGGAGGGCCGCGAGCAGTACTTC.

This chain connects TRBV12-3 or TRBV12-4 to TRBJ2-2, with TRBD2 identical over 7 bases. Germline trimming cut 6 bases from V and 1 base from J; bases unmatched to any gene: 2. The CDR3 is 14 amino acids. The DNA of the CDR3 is TGTGCCAGCAGGGCGGGAGTGAACACCGGGGAGCTGTTTTTT. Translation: CASRAGVNTGELFF.

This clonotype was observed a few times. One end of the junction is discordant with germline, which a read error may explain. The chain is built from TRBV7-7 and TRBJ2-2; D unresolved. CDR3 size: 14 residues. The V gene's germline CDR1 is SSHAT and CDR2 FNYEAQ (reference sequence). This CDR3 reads CASSPRLGPGELFF. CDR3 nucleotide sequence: TGTGCTAGCAGCCCCAGGTTGGGTCCCGGGGAGCTGTTTTTT.

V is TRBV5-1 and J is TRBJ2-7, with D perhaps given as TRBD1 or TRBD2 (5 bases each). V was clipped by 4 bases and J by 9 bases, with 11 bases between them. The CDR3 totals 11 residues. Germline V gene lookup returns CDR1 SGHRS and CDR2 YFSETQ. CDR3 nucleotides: TGCGCCAGCAGCGGGGACCTAGGGCAGTACTTC. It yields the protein CASSGDLGQYF.

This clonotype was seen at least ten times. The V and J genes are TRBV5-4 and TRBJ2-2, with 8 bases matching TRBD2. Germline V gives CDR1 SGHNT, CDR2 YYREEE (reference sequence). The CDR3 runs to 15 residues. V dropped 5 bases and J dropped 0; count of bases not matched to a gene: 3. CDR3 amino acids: CASRTGLANTGELFF. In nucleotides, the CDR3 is TGTGCCAGCAGGACGGGACTAGCGAACACCGGGGAGCTGTTTTTT.

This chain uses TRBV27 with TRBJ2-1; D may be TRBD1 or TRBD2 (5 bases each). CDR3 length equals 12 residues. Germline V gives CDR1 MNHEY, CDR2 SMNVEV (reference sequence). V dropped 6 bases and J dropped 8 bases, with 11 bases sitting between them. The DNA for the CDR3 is TGTGCCAGCAGCCAACGAGGGGATGAGCAGTTCTTC. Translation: CASSQRGDEQFF.

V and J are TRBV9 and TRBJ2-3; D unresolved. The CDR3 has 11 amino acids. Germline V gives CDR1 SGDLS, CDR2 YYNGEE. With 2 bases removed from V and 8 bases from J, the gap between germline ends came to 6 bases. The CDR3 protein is CASSVVTTQYF. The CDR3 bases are TGTGCCAGCAGCGTGGTCACTACGCAGTATTTT. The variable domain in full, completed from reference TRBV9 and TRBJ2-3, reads DSGVTQTPKHLITATGQRVTLRCSPRSGDLSVYWYQQSLDQGLQFLIQYYNGEERAKGNILERFSAQQFPDLHSELNLSSLELGDSALYFCASSVVTTQYFGPGTRLTVL.

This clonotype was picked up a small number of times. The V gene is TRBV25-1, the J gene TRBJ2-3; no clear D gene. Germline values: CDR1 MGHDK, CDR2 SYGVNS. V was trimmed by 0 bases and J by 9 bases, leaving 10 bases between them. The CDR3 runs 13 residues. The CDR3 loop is CASSEYYAETQYF. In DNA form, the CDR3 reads TGTGCCAGCAGTGAATATTATGCTGAGACGCAGTATTTT.

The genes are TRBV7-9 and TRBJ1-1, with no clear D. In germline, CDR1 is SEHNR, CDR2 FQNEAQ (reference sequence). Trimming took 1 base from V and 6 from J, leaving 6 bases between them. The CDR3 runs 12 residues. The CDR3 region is CASSLEIAEAFF. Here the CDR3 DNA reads TGTGCCAGCAGCTTAGAAATCGCTGAAGCTTTCTTT. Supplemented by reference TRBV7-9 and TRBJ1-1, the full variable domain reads DTGVSQNPRHKITKRGQNVTFRCDPISEHNRLYWYRQTLGQGPEFLTYFQNEAQLEKSRLLSDRFSAERPKGSFSTLEIQRTEQGDSAMYLCASSLEIAEAFFGQGTRLTVV.

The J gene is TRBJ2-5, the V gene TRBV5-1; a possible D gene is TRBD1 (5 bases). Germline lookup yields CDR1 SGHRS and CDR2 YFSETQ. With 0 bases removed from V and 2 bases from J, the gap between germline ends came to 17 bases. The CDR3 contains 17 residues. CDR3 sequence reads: CASSLGTGDKRQETQYF. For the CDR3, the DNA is TGCGCCAGCAGCTTGGGAACAGGAGACAAACGACAAGAGACCCAGTACTTC.

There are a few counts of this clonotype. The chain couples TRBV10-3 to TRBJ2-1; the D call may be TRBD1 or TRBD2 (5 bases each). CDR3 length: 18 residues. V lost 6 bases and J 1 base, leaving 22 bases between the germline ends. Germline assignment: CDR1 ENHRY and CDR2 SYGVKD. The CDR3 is CAIRRSGPKHISYNEQFF. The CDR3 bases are TGTGCCATCAGGAGATCGGGACCCAAACACATATCCTACAATGAGCAGTTCTTC.

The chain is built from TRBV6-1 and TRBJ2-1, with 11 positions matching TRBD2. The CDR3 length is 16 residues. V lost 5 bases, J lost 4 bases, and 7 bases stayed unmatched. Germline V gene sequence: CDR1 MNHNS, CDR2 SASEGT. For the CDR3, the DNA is TGTGCCAGCAGTCGCGAGGGACTAGCGGTATACAATGAGCAGTTCTTC. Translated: CASSREGLAVYNEQFF.

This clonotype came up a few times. The CDR3 coding sequence is TGTGCCAGCACCACGGGAGTAAGCTCCTACAATGAGCAGTTCTTC. This sequence encodes CASTTGVSSYNEQFF. The chain carries TRBV11-2 and TRBJ2-1; tentative D call: TRBD2 (6 bases). This CDR3 has 15 amino acids. CDR1 is SGHAT and CDR2 is FQNNGV in the germline V gene. Trimming took off 7 bases at V and 0 bases at J, with 13 bases between the two ends.

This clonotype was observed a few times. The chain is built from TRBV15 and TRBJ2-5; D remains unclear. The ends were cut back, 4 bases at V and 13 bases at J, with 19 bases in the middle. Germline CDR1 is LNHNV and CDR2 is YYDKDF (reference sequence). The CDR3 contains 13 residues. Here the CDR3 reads CATSKVVGTAGYF. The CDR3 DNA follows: TGTGCCACCAGCAAGGTCGTAGGAACGGCAGGGTACTTC. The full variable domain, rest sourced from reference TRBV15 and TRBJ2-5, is DAMVIQNPRYQVTQFGKPVTLSCSQTLNHNVMYWYQQKSSQAPKLLFHYYDKDFNNEADTPDNFQSRRPNTSFCFLDIRSPGLGDTAMYLCATSKVVGTAGYFGPGTRLLVL.

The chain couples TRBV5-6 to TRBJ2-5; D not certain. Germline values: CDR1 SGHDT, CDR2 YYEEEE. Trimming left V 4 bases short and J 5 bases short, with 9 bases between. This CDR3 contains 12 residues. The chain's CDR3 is CASSPPLETQYF. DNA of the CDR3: TGTGCCAGCAGCCCCCCCCTCGAGACCCAGTACTTC. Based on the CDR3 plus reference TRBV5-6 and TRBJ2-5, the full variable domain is DAGVTQSPTHLIKTRGQQVTLRCSPKSGHDTVSWYQQALGQGPQFIFQYYEEEERQRGNFPDRFSGHQFPNYSSELNVNALLLGDSALYLCASSPPLETQYFGPGTRLLVL.

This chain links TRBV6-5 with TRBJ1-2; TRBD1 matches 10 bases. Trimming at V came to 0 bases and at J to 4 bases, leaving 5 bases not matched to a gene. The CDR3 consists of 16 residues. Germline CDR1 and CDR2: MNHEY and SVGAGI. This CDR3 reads CASSYSIGTGVYGYTF. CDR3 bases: TGTGCCAGCAGTTACTCGATTGGGACAGGGGTCTATGGCTACACCTTC.

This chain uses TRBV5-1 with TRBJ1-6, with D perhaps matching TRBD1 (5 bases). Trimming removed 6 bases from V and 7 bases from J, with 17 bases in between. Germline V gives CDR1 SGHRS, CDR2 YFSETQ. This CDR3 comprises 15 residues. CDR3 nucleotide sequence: TGCGCCAGCACCCGCGATCGGGGGTGGAATTCACCCCTCCACTTT. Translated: CASTRDRGWNSPLHF.

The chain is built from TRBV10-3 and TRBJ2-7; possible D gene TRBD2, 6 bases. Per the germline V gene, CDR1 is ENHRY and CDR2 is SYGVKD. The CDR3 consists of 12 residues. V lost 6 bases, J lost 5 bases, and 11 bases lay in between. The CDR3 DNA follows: TGTGCCATCAGGGCCCGCGGGGACGAGCAGTACTTC. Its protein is CAIRARGDEQYF.

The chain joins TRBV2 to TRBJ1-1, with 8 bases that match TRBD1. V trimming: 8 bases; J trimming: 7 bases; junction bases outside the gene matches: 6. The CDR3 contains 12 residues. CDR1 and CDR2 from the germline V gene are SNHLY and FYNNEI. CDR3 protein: CASGEDRDEAFF. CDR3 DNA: TGTGCCAGCGGGGAGGACAGGGATGAAGCTTTCTTT.

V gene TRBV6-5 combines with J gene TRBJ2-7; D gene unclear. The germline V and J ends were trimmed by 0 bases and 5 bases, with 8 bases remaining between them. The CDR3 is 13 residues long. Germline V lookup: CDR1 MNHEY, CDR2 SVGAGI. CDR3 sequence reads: CASSYSTGNEQYF. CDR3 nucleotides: TGTGCCAGCAGTTACTCGACTGGTAACGAGCAGTACTTC.

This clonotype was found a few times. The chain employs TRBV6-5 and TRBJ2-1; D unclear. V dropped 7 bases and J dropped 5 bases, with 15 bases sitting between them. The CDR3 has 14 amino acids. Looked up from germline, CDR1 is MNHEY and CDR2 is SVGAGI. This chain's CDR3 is CASIMAPRNNEQFF. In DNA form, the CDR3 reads TGTGCCAGCATTATGGCCCCGCGGAACAATGAGCAGTTCTTC.

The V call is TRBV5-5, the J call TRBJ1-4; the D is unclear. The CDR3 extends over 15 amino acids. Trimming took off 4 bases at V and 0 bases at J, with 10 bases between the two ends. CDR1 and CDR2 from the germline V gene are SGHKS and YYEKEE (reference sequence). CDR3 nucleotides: TGTGCCAGCAGCCCACGGGCCCCAACTAATGAAAAACTGTTTTTT. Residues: CASSPRAPTNEKLFF.

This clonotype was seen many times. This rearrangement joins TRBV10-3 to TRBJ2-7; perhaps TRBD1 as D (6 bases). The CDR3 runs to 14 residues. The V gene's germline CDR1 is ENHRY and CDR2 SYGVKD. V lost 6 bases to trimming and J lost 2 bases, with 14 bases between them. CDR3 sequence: CAISAGDRAYEQYF. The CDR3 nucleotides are TGTGCCATCAGCGCAGGGGATAGGGCCTACGAGCAGTACTTC.

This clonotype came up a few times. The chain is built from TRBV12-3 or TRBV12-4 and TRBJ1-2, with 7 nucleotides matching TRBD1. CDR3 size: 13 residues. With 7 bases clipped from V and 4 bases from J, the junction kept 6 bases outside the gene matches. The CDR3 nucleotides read TGTGCCAGCACCTTGGGACAGCTCTATGGCTACACCTTC. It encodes CASTLGQLYGYTF.

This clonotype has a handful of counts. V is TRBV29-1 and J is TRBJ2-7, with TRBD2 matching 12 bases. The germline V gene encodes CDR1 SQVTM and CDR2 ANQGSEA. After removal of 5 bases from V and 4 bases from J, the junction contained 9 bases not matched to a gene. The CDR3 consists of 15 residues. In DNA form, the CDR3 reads TGCAGCGTTCGTTCCGGGACTAGCGGGTTATACGAGCAGTACTTC. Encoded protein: CSVRSGTSGLYEQYF.